The rows below give T cell receptor beta chains drawn from one sample of a study of vaccination effects on CD4 cells after COVID-19. Their recognized antigens are unknown. Using immunoSEQ multiplex PCR, the repertoire was profiled, and TCRdb retains in-frame clones only, with some absent. The data contain 45,000 to 55,000 clones, over 60% of them singletons. The sequences come from CD4+ T cells from PBMCs cultured without peptide, collected after COVID-19 vaccination. These receptors came from a human donor who had a prior SARS-CoV-2 infection. CDR3s include the opening cysteine and the closing phenylalanine or tryptophan. The order of the fields is V gene, clone size, CDR3 length, J gene, CDR3 protein. Where a row states a size, it is once, few, many or the class of an expanded clone; other rows omit it.

V gene: TRBV4-2; clone size: NA; CDR3 length: 15; J gene: TRBJ1-2; CDR3 protein: CASRGGSHPNYGYTF
V gene: TRBV3-1/TRBV3-2; clone size: NA; CDR3 length: 14; J gene: TRBJ2-3; CDR3 protein: CASKVRESTDTQYF
V gene: TRBV5-1; clone size: few; CDR3 length: 15; J gene: TRBJ1-6; CDR3 protein: CASSTRGQNNSPLHF
V gene: TRBV7-9; clone size: NA; CDR3 length: 13; J gene: TRBJ1-2; CDR3 protein: CASNRDSNYGYTF
V gene: TRBV24-1; clone size: NA; CDR3 length: 16; J gene: TRBJ2-3; CDR3 protein: CATSDLLRARGDTQYF
V gene: TRBV9; clone size: NA; CDR3 length: 15; J gene: TRBJ1-2; CDR3 protein: CASSRQGAVTYGYTF
V gene: TRBV12-3/TRBV12-4; clone size: NA; CDR3 length: 11; J gene: TRBJ1-6; CDR3 protein: CASSLGGVLHF
V gene: TRBV15; clone size: NA; CDR3 length: 15; J gene: TRBJ2-1; CDR3 protein: CATSRVGTPNNEQFF
V gene: TRBV27; clone size: NA; CDR3 length: 14; J gene: TRBJ1-1; CDR3 protein: CASSSPGLRTEAFF
V gene: TRBV7-8; clone size: NA; CDR3 length: 22; J gene: TRBJ1-2; CDR3 protein: CASSFSPTGTGAKPKLNYGYTF
V gene: TRBV6-5; clone size: few; CDR3 length: 12; J gene: TRBJ2-5; CDR3 protein: CASRLARGAQYF
V gene: TRBV7-6; clone size: NA; CDR3 length: 17; J gene: TRBJ2-5; CDR3 protein: CASRRDSLAGAQETQYF
V gene: TRBV15; clone size: few; CDR3 length: 16; J gene: TRBJ2-1; CDR3 protein: CATSWARLVFYNEQFF
V gene: TRBV7-2; clone size: NA; CDR3 length: 15; J gene: TRBJ2-1; CDR3 protein: CASSRPGGFADEQFF
V gene: TRBV12-5; clone size: NA; CDR3 length: 17; J gene: TRBJ2-1; CDR3 protein: CASGSGLAGVAYNEQFF
V gene: TRBV4-2; clone size: NA; CDR3 length: 15; J gene: TRBJ1-4; CDR3 protein: CASSQDIAGAEKLFF
V gene: TRBV6-1; clone size: NA; CDR3 length: 14; J gene: TRBJ1-2; CDR3 protein: CASSEAPTYYGYTF
V gene: TRBV18; clone size: NA; CDR3 length: 13; J gene: TRBJ2-3; CDR3 protein: CASSRGDTDTQYF
V gene: TRBV7-2; clone size: NA; CDR3 length: 13; J gene: TRBJ2-7; CDR3 protein: CASSVRTIYEQYF
V gene: TRBV6-1; clone size: NA; CDR3 length: 15; J gene: TRBJ1-1; CDR3 protein: CASSDYRGPGTEAFF
V gene: TRBV9; clone size: few; CDR3 length: 16; J gene: TRBJ2-7; CDR3 protein: CASSVDGRLAVYEQYF
V gene: TRBV29-1; clone size: NA; CDR3 length: 14; J gene: TRBJ2-2; CDR3 protein: CSSSGPTDTGELFF
V gene: TRBV7-2; clone size: NA; CDR3 length: 15; J gene: TRBJ1-2; CDR3 protein: CASSLGGTASYGYTF
V gene: TRBV4-1; clone size: NA; CDR3 length: 16; J gene: TRBJ1-1; CDR3 protein: CASSRRDRGPGTEAFF
V gene: TRBV7-3; clone size: NA; CDR3 length: 15; J gene: TRBJ1-6; CDR3 protein: CASSLFSGGNSPLHF
V gene: TRBV30; clone size: NA; CDR3 length: 13; J gene: TRBJ1-5; CDR3 protein: CALAEGGNQPQHF
V gene: TRBV24-1; clone size: NA; CDR3 length: 19; J gene: TRBJ2-4; CDR3 protein: CATSGSPVLAGSKGNIQYF
V gene: TRBV6-6; clone size: NA; CDR3 length: 13; J gene: TRBJ2-2; CDR3 protein: CASSLNGGRGLFF
V gene: TRBV4-3; clone size: NA; CDR3 length: 18; J gene: TRBJ2-5; CDR3 protein: CASSPRVEREPFQETQYF
V gene: TRBV7-9; clone size: few; CDR3 length: 15; J gene: TRBJ2-7; CDR3 protein: CASSPLYRGRLEQYF
V gene: TRBV3-1/TRBV3-2; clone size: few; CDR3 length: 15; J gene: TRBJ2-7; CDR3 protein: CASSPLGREAYEQYF
V gene: TRBV18; clone size: NA; CDR3 length: 16; J gene: TRBJ2-2; CDR3 protein: CASSPPAGGPIGELFF
V gene: TRBV2; clone size: NA; CDR3 length: 15; J gene: TRBJ1-5; CDR3 protein: CASSGRTARYQPQHF
V gene: TRBV5-6; clone size: NA; CDR3 length: 17; J gene: TRBJ1-2; CDR3 protein: CASTPGVRNNYNYGYTF
V gene: TRBV5-1; clone size: once; CDR3 length: 15; J gene: TRBJ2-1; CDR3 protein: CASSPAAGGINEQFF
V gene: TRBV18; clone size: NA; CDR3 length: 21; J gene: TRBJ2-3; CDR3 protein: CASSPPEAGYALAASTDTQYF
V gene: TRBV5-1; clone size: NA; CDR3 length: 21; J gene: TRBJ2-5; CDR3 protein: CASSSPLGLADKGAYQETQYF
V gene: TRBV3-1/TRBV3-2; clone size: few; CDR3 length: 14; J gene: TRBJ2-1; CDR3 protein: CASSQTLLSNEQFF
V gene: TRBV3-1/TRBV3-2; clone size: once; CDR3 length: 14; J gene: TRBJ1-1; CDR3 protein: CASSHGGLNTEAFF
V gene: TRBV4-3; clone size: NA; CDR3 length: 15; J gene: TRBJ2-1; CDR3 protein: CASSQDHQAGAVQFF
V gene: TRBV7-8; clone size: NA; CDR3 length: 16; J gene: TRBJ1-2; CDR3 protein: CASSLGGGSQVYGYTF
V gene: TRBV10-3; clone size: NA; CDR3 length: 17; J gene: TRBJ1-2; CDR3 protein: CAISDSPGQGVSYGYTF
V gene: TRBV7-9; clone size: NA; CDR3 length: 18; J gene: TRBJ2-3; CDR3 protein: CASSLMRIGTVTTDTQYF
V gene: TRBV4-2; clone size: NA; CDR3 length: 15; J gene: TRBJ2-3; CDR3 protein: CASSQVGDSTDTQYF
V gene: TRBV25-1; clone size: NA; CDR3 length: 14; J gene: TRBJ2-7; CDR3 protein: CASSEAPTGNEQYF
V gene: TRBV6-6; clone size: few; CDR3 length: 13; J gene: TRBJ2-1; CDR3 protein: CASSYRWGDEQFF
V gene: TRBV7-9; clone size: NA; CDR3 length: 19; J gene: TRBJ1-4; CDR3 protein: CASSGIRTGTPSTNEKLFF
V gene: TRBV9; clone size: NA; CDR3 length: 15; J gene: TRBJ2-7; CDR3 protein: CASSVAPYRTYEQYF
V gene: TRBV7-2; clone size: NA; CDR3 length: 16; J gene: TRBJ2-1; CDR3 protein: CASSLAVGLGIGEQFF
V gene: TRBV2; clone size: few; CDR3 length: 13; J gene: TRBJ2-5; CDR3 protein: CASSFIESGTQYF
V gene: TRBV11-2; clone size: NA; CDR3 length: 14; J gene: TRBJ2-3; CDR3 protein: CASSIDPAGDTQYF
V gene: TRBV10-3; clone size: NA; CDR3 length: 14; J gene: TRBJ1-2; CDR3 protein: CAISEAQGAYGYTF
V gene: TRBV2; clone size: NA; CDR3 length: 13; J gene: TRBJ2-7; CDR3 protein: CASRGDRGGEQYF
V gene: TRBV9; clone size: few; CDR3 length: 14; J gene: TRBJ1-2; CDR3 protein: CASSVSPLTYGYTF
V gene: TRBV12-5; clone size: NA; CDR3 length: 17; J gene: TRBJ1-2; CDR3 protein: CASGLVPPIRAPYGYTF
V gene: TRBV12-5; clone size: NA; CDR3 length: 17; J gene: TRBJ2-1; CDR3 protein: CASGLPGDSRTYNEQFF
V gene: TRBV4-3; clone size: NA; CDR3 length: 15; J gene: TRBJ2-3; CDR3 protein: CASSLRLADTDTQYF
V gene: TRBV24-1; clone size: few; CDR3 length: 12; J gene: TRBJ2-7; CDR3 protein: CATSDSSDEQYF
V gene: TRBV30; clone size: NA; CDR3 length: 11; J gene: TRBJ1-1; CDR3 protein: CAWSLHTEAFF
V gene: TRBV10-3; clone size: NA; CDR3 length: 15; J gene: TRBJ2-1; CDR3 protein: CAIRSQTSGYNEQFF